The 14 T cell receptor beta chains below all came from one sample that was sequenced in a study of blood T cell repertoires in COVID-19. Measured with immunoSEQ multiplex PCR; TCRdb has only the in-frame clones, and not every one. The sample has some 180,000 clones, approximately 90% seen once; the top ten hold about 22%. Sequencing was done on a sample of peripheral blood. The source of these receptors is a man in his sixties with active or convalescent COVID-19.

The chain is built from TRBV4-1 and TRBJ2-3; TRBD2 aligns across 10 bases. CDR3 length: 16 amino acids. V shed 1 base, J shed 1 base, and the junction held 2 bases outside the gene matches. Germline CDR1 and CDR2: MGHRA and YSYEKL. CDR3 sequence reads: CASSQGLAGGTDTQYF. In nucleotides, the CDR3 is TGCGCCAGCAGCCAAGGGCTAGCGGGGGGCACAGATACGCAGTATTTT.

This clone has just one count. The chain carries TRBV6-5 and TRBJ1-6; 8 bases agree with TRBD1. The V gene end was trimmed by 6 bases and the J gene end by 2 bases; junction bases not matched to a gene: 3. The length of the CDR3 is 15 residues. Germline V gene data show CDR1 as MNHEY and CDR2 as SVGAGI. CDR3 sequence (DNA): TGTGCCAGCAGGCTGACAGGGGCCTATAATTCACCCCTCCACTTT. This gives the protein CASRLTGAYNSPLHF.

The V gene is TRBV9, the J gene TRBJ1-2; TRBD1 matches 7 bases. The ends lost 3 bases at V and 1 base at J; junction bases unmatched: 12. CDR1 is SGDLS, CDR2 YYNGEE, per germline. The CDR3 runs to 17 residues. The CDR3 loop reads CASSGQGSGGSNYGYTF. DNA of the CDR3: TGTGCCAGCAGCGGACAGGGTTCAGGGGGGAGTAACTATGGCTACACCTTC.

V is TRBV9 and J is TRBJ2-3; TRBD2 is a possible D gene (6 bases). Germline values: CDR1 SGDLS, CDR2 YYNGEE. This CDR3 is built from 15 residues. With 2 bases removed from V and 2 bases from J, the gap between germline ends came to 12 bases. CDR3 sequence: CASSVGGALTDTQYF. The CDR3 DNA is TGTGCCAGCAGCGTTGGCGGGGCCCTCACAGATACGCAGTATTTT.

This sequence joins TRBV13 and TRBJ2-1; 13 nucleotides agree with TRBD2. The CDR3 runs to 17 residues. The V gene's germline CDR1 is PRHDT and CDR2 FYEKMQ (reference sequence). Trimming at V came to 5 bases and at J to 9 bases, leaving 13 bases not matched to a gene. The CDR3 bases are TGTGCCAGCAGCGACCAGACACTAGCGGGGGGGACCGGTGAGCAGTTCTTC. It codes for CASSDQTLAGGTGEQFF. Complete variable domain (other parts from reference TRBV13 and TRBJ2-1): AAGVIQSPRHLIKEKRETATLKCYPIPRHDTVYWYQQGPGQDPQFLISFYEKMQSDKGSIPDRFSAQQFSDYHSELNMSSLELGDSALYFCASSDQTLAGGTGEQFFGPGTRLTVL.

The chain joins TRBV24-1 to TRBJ2-3; possibly TRBD1 for D (7 bases). The CDR3 sequence is 15 residues long. The V end was cut by 4 bases, the J end by 2 bases, with 12 bases between. Germline CDR1 reads KGHDR; CDR2 reads SFDVKD. CDR3 DNA: TGTGCCACCAGTGAGACAGGGAGGTCCACAGATACGCAGTATTTT. Amino acid sequence: CATSETGRSTDTQYF.

The chain couples TRBV19 to TRBJ1-4; tentative D call: TRBD1 (5 bases). The V end was cut by 4 bases, the J end by 8 bases, with 17 bases between. This CDR3 is built from 15 residues. CDR1 and CDR2 from the germline V gene are LNHDA and SQIVND (reference sequence). This CDR3 reads CASSRTSSLEEKLFF. The CDR3 nucleotides read TGTGCCAGTAGTAGGACATCTAGTTTAGAGGAAAAACTGTTTTTT. The full variable domain, completed using reference TRBV19 and TRBJ1-4, is DGGITQSPKYLFRKEGQNVTLSCEQNLNHDAMYWYRQDPGQGLRLIYYSQIVNDFQKGDIAEGYSVSREKKESFPLTVTSAQKNPTAFYLCASSRTSSLEEKLFFGSGTQLSVL.

J is TRBJ1-5 and V is TRBV7-7, with 8 positions matching TRBD1. Trimming at V came to 3 bases and at J to 4 bases, leaving 8 bases not matched to a gene. Per germline, CDR1 SSHAT and CDR2 FNYEAQ (reference sequence). The CDR3 is 16 residues long. The CDR3 reads CASSFPAGQGNQPQHF. The CDR3 coding sequence is TGTGCCAGCAGCTTCCCCGCTGGACAGGGAAATCAGCCCCAGCATTTT.

The rearrangement joins TRBV5-5 to TRBJ2-1; D is ambiguous. Germline CDR1 and CDR2: SGHKS and YYEKEE (reference sequence). V was shortened by 2 bases and J by 5 bases, with 5 bases between the two germline ends. The CDR3 totals 12 residues. CDR3 amino acids: CASSFFDNEQFF. DNA of the CDR3: TGTGCCAGCAGCTTCTTCGACAATGAGCAGTTCTTC.

V usage is TRBV7-9 and J usage is TRBJ1-1; 8 bases are shared with TRBD1. The length of the CDR3 is 18 residues. From germline, CDR1 is SEHNR and CDR2 FQNEAQ (reference sequence). After removal of 5 bases from V and 5 bases from J, the junction contained 19 bases not matched to a gene. CDR3 sequence (DNA): TGTGCCAGCAGCCCATTACCCCCCCGGGACAGGTGGGAGACTGAAGCTTTCTTT. Its protein product is CASSPLPPRDRWETEAFF.

This clone was seen once. This CDR3 reads CASSPLPGDYGYTF. CDR3 DNA: TGCGCCAGCAGCCCGCTCCCCGGGGACTATGGCTACACCTTC. The genes are TRBV5-1 and TRBJ1-2; D not resolved. Germline assignment: CDR1 SGHRS and CDR2 YFSETQ. The V and J ends lost 4 bases and 3 bases respectively, with 13 bases between them. This CDR3 contains 14 residues. The full variable domain, in which reference TRBV5-1 and TRBJ1-2 provide the parts outside the CDR3, is KAGVTQTPRYLIKTRGQQVTLSCSPISGHRSVSWYQQTPGQGLQFLFEYFSETQRNKGNFPGRFSGRQFSNSRSEMNVSTLELGDSALYLCASSPLPGDYGYTFGSGTRLTVV.

For the CDR3, the DNA is TGTGCCAGCAGATCCCCCTCGGAGGGCTACACCTTC. Its translation: CASRSPSEGYTF. This sequence joins TRBV12-3 or TRBV12-4 and TRBJ1-2; D is unclear. V was trimmed by 6 bases and J by 8 bases, leaving 13 bases between them. This CDR3 contains 12 residues.

This CDR3 reads CASSLGWGRPYEQYF. DNA of the CDR3: TGTGCCAGCAGCTTAGGGTGGGGCCGCCCCTACGAGCAGTACTTC. This chain connects TRBV7-2 to TRBJ2-7; possibly TRBD1 for D (5 bases). This CDR3 is built from 15 residues. CDR1 is SGHTA and CDR2 is FQGNSA in the germline V gene. Trimming left V 1 base short and J 2 bases short, with 12 bases between.

This clone was seen more than once but under ten times. The chain combines TRBV29-1 with TRBJ1-5; tentatively, D is TRBD1 (5 bases). The ends were cut back, 6 bases at V and 4 bases at J, with 13 bases in the middle. The CDR3 spans 13 residues. Germline V gene data show CDR1 as SQVTM and CDR2 as ANQGSEA. The CDR3 DNA is TGCAGCGTACAAACCGACAGAAATCAGCCCCAGCATTTT. The encoded protein is CSVQTDRNQPQHF.